The 2 T cell receptor beta chains listed next were all sequenced from one sample in a study of CD8+CD57+ T cells in acquired aplastic anemia. Profiles of TCR beta VDJ and CDR3 were generated from a genomic DNA template. TCRdb independently ran MiXCR on the reads; one entry per CDR3 protein. The repertoire holds 200,000 to 300,000 distinct CDR3 sequences, about 80% seen once, with 42% in the top ten. Patients sequenced had flow cytometry evidence of CD8+CD57+ cell expansion. Material: sorted CD4+, CD8+, or CD8+CD57+ T cells (not recorded which) from PBMCs. Receptor source: a human donor with aplastic anemia.

The CDR3 loop is CASGVGGAEAQQFF. CDR3 in DNA: TGTGCCAGCGGCGTAGGGGGGGCGGAGGCGCAGCAGTTCTTC. This chain links TRBV2 with TRBJ2-7; tentatively, D is TRBD2 (7 bases). The DNA end is a closer match to TRBJ2-1, so the J assignment may be wrong. The CDR3 covers 14 residues. Germline values: CDR1 SNHLY, CDR2 FYNNEI.

This chain links TRBV2 with TRBJ2-1, with 10 nucleotides matching TRBD2. V dropped 6 bases and J dropped 9; count of bases not matched to a gene: 8. The CDR3 has 14 amino acids. Germline lookup yields CDR1 SNHLY and CDR2 FYNNEI. The CDR3 sequence: CASSESSGGGEQFF. Here the CDR3 DNA reads TGTGCCAGCAGCGAATCTAGCGGGGGTGGTGAGCAGTTCTTC.